The T cell receptor (beta chain) described here comes from a study of regulatory T cells in long-lasting Graves disease. Combining iRepertoire HTBI primers with Arm-PCR of CDR3 regions, the authors built TCR beta libraries. TCRdb called the multiplex PCR reads again in MiXCR, with one record for every CDR3 protein. The table includes a few hundred thousand distinct CDR3 sequences, about a sixth detected once. The sample's time point: newly diagnosed GD, antithyroid drugs for less than 3 months. Construction of the TCR library relied on RNA isolated from PBMCs. This clonotype was seen just once. Its antigen is as yet unknown. This CDR3 contains 15 residues. Trimming took 8 bases from V and 4 from J; bases not matched to a gene: 8. Germline V gene sequence: CDR1 MNHNS, CDR2 SASEGT. Study-wide results and caveats: There were preferences for TRBV28, TRBJ1-2 and TRBJ2-5 in persistent disease.

Another study also made use of these data, one on T cells in Graves' hyperthyroidism and ophthalmopathy. From that report: Ophthalmopathy was model-predicted a median about 6.7 months pre-onset.

This clonotype was obtained from a woman aged 18-29 years with Graves disease. The chain combines TRBV6-1 with TRBJ1-5; 10 bases map to TRBD1. Sequencing was performed on peripheral blood mononuclear cells (PBMCs), taken at new diagnosis, from a patient treated with antithyroid drugs. The CDR3 region has the DNA TGTGCCAGCGGACCGGGACAGGGGTTTAATCAGCCCCAGCATTTT. This gives the protein CASGPGQGFNQPQHF.